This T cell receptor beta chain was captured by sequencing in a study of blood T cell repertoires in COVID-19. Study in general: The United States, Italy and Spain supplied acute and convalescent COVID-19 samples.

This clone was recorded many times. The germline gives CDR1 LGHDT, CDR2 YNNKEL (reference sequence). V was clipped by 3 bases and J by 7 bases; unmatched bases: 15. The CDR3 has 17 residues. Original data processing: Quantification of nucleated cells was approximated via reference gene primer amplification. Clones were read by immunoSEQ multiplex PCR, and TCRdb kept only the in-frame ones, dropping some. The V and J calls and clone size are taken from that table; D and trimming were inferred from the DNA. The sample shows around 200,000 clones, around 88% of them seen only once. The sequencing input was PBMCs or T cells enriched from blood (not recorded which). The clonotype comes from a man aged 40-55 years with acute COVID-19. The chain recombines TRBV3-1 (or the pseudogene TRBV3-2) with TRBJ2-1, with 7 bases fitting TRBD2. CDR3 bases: TGTGCCAGCAGCCACGAAAGGGAGCCTGGCGGGGGAAATGAGCAGTTCTTC. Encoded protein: CASSHEREPGGGNEQFF.